A single T cell receptor beta chain is shown here with its context. Its antigen is unidentified. The data were taken from a study of OX40 agonist ivuxolimab in advanced cancers. General study findings and limits: Expanded peripheral T-cell antigen specificity went undetermined.

The V gene's germline CDR1 is SGHNT and CDR2 YYREEE (reference sequence). V lost 4 bases and J 1 base, leaving 9 bases between the germline ends. CDR3 size: 13 residues. TCRdb keeps only in-frame clones here, not all; method: immunoSEQ multiplex PCR. The sample lists roughly 46,000 clones, roughly 82% occurring once. The chain joins TRBV5-4 to TRBJ2-7; possible D gene TRBD1, 5 bases. The sequence was obtained from an adult with an advanced solid tumor such as melanoma, head and neck, liver or kidney cancer. This specimen consisted of CD4+ or CD8+ T cells sorted from blood, obtained in a trial of the OX40 agonist ivuxolimab. As DNA, the CDR3 is TGTGCCAGCAGCGTCAGGGAATCCTACGAGCAGTACTTC. Protein: CASSVRESYEQYF.